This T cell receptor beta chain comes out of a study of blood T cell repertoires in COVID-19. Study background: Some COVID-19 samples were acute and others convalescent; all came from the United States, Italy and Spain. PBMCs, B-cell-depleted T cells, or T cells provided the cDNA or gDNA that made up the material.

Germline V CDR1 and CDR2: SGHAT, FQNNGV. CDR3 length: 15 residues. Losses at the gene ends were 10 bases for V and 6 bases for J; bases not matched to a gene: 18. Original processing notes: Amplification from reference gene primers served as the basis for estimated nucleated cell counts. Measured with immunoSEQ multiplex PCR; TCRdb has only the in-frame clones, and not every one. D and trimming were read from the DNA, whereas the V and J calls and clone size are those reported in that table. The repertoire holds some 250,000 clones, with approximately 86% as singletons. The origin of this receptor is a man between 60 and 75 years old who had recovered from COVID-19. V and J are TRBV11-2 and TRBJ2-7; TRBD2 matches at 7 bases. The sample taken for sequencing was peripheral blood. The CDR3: CANRSVFGASGEQYF. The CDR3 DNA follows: TGTGCCAACCGCTCCGTATTCGGGGCTAGCGGCGAGCAGTACTTC.